The T cell receptor (beta chain) under discussion was sequenced for a study of T cell repertoires in cytomegalovirus infection. Overall study context: Based on public TCR beta signatures, there were indications of CMV infection and of a matching HLA type. Study-wide results and caveats: Based on cumulative public TCR beta family frequency, carriers of CMV plus the relevant HLA were identified. In two of eight donors, the top clonotype was HLA-C-restricted CMV-specific.

TCRdb recomputed calls from the reads with MiXCR, one row per CDR3 protein. The sample lists under 250,000 distinct CDR3 sequences; approximately 13% were seen once. This clonotype was recorded many times. Antigen unknown. CDR1 is LNHDA, CDR2 SQIVND, per germline (reference sequence). The ends were cut back, 8 bases at V and 1 base at J, with 12 bases in the middle. This CDR3 has 14 residues. This receptor was obtained from a human donor in good health (CMV status not recorded). Some clones in this sample may be carry-over from other donors' samples. What was sequenced was PBMCs. The chain has TRBV19 and TRBJ1-3, with D maybe TRBD1 (5 bases). CDR3 DNA: TGTGCCAGTTCGGGACTTCGGTCTGGAAACACCATATATTTT. Translating gives CASSGLRSGNTIYF.